This TCR beta chain emerged from a study of identical twins. TCRdb ran MiXCR on the 5' RACE reads and lists one entry per CDR3 protein. The data contain 1.5 million or so distinct CDR3 sequences, 25% to 35% of them singletons. The CDR3 has 14 residues. V was trimmed by 1 base and J by 0 bases, leaving 3 bases between them. Germline V CDR1 and CDR2: MGHRA, YSYEKL. This clonotype appeared many times. The receptor was isolated from a newborn girl in good health. The chain is built from TRBV4-1 and TRBJ1-4; D is unresolved. The sample comprised cord blood. In DNA form, the CDR3 reads TGCGCCAGCAGCCAAGTCGCAACTAATGAAAAACTGTTTTTT. Translated: CASSQVATNEKLFF.